Listed below are T cell receptor beta chains from one sample, sequenced in a study of blood T cells in healthy people across ages. Each CDR3 protein is one row after TCRdb ran MiXCR on the 5' RACE reads. This table holds around 940,000 distinct CDR3 sequences, roughly half found once. The sequencing input was blood. All receptors derive from an older woman in good health. The CDR3 runs from the conserved cysteine through the conserved F or W. D genes are given only for firm matches. For some rows the clone size is stated as once, few or many, or as a class when expanded; others skip it.

TGTGCCAGCAGCCAAGAGCTCAGGGACTGGGCCTATGGCTACACCTTC,CASSQELRDWAYGYTF,TRBJ1-2,.,TRBV4-2,.,16
TGCGCCAGCAGCCAAATCCCCAAGACATCAGGGGCCAAAAACATTCAGTACTTC,CASSQIPKTSGAKNIQYF,TRBJ2-4,.,TRBV4-3,few,18
TGCAGTGCTAGTCCGTGGGGGCGCCCGTCCTACGAGCAGTACTTC,CSASPWGRPSYEQYF,TRBJ2-7,.,TRBV20-1,many,15
TGTGCCAGCAGTTTAAGACGACTAGACTTGGGGTACGAGCAGTACTTC,CASSLRRLDLGYEQYF,TRBJ2-7,.,TRBV28,.,16
TGTGCCAGCAGCCCCTCGGTGGGTGGTTTAAATCAGCCCCAGCATTTT,CASSPSVGGLNQPQHF,TRBJ1-5,.,TRBV7-9,once,16
TGCAGCGTCGCCGAACAGGGGCGCGAGCAGTACTTC,CSVAEQGREQYF,TRBJ2-7,TRBD1,TRBV29-1,few,12
TGTGCCAGCAGGGGGCCCACTAGGGGGGCAGAGACCCAGTACTTC,CASRGPTRGAETQYF,TRBJ2-5,.,TRBV11-2,.,15
TGTGCCAGCAGACTACACTTACAGGGAGAGAGCTCCTACGAGCAGTACTTC,CASRLHLQGESSYEQYF,TRBJ2-7,.,TRBV7-9,.,17
TGTGCCAGCAGCTTACAGGGTAGATTAGGTGGCACCGGCTACACCTTC,CASSLQGRLGGTGYTF,TRBJ1-2,.,TRBV7-8,few,16
TGTGCCAGCAGCTCAACTAGTCTGAGTGACGAGCAGTACTTC,CASSSTSLSDEQYF,TRBJ2-7,.,TRBV7-2,many,14
TGTGCCTGGGGGGCGGGAGCAAGATCTACGCAGTATTTT,CAWGAGARSTQYF,TRBJ2-3,TRBD2,TRBV30,.,13
TGTGCCAGCAGCTTACTTGTGGGGGCGAAGGTCTACGAGCAGTACTTC,CASSLLVGAKVYEQYF,TRBJ2-7,.,TRBV7-2,.,16
TGTGCCAGCAGTTTACCAGGTAGAGGGGGCGATGAGCAGTTCTTC,CASSLPGRGGDEQFF,TRBJ2-1,TRBD1,TRBV12-3/TRBV12-4,few,15
TGTGCCATCAGTGAGTCAAACAGGGGGACGACCGCCCGCAATGGCTACACCTTC,CAISESNRGTTARNGYTF,TRBJ1-2,TRBD1,TRBV10-3,few,18
TGCAGCGCGGGACAGAGGGGAGAGACCCAGTACTTC,CSAGQRGETQYF,TRBJ2-5,TRBD1,TRBV29-1,few,12
TGTGCCACCAGTGGCCCCGGCGGAGTAATGACCCAGTACTTC,CATSGPGGVMTQYF,TRBJ2-5,.,TRBV24-1,.,14
TGTGCCAGCAGCTTAGTAGGAGGGGACGACGAGCAGTACTTC,CASSLVGGDDEQYF,TRBJ2-7,.,TRBV7-2,.,14
TGTGCCAGCAGTCCGTCCGGGACAGGGGGCGAAGAGACCCAGTACTTC,CASSPSGTGGEETQYF,TRBJ2-5,TRBD1,TRBV28,many,16
TGTGCCAGCAGTTACGGACAGGCCCTGAGCAATCAGCCCCAGCATTTT,CASSYGQALSNQPQHF,TRBJ1-5,TRBD1,TRBV6-6,.,16
TGCGCCAGCAGCCAAGGCCTCGAAAGGCCCCAGCATTTT,CASSQGLERPQHF,TRBJ1-5,.,TRBV4-1,few,13
TGTGCCAGCAGTCGTATCCTCTCATTCTCCTACGAGCAGTACTTC,CASSRILSFSYEQYF,TRBJ2-7,.,TRBV28,.,15
TGTGCCAGCAGACCCCCGGGACAGGGGTTATACGAGCAGTACTTC,CASRPPGQGLYEQYF,TRBJ2-7,TRBD1,TRBV6-6,.,15
TGCGCCAGCAGCCTTTTGAGCGGGACAGGGAGTCAGCCCCAGCATTTT,CASSLLSGTGSQPQHF,TRBJ1-5,TRBD1,TRBV4-1,.,16
TGTGCCAGCTCACGCGACGGGAATCAGCCCCAGCATTTT,CASSRDGNQPQHF,TRBJ1-5,.,TRBV18,.,13
TGTGCCACCAAGGGAATCGGAGGACAAGAGACCCAGTACTTC,CATKGIGGQETQYF,TRBJ2-5,.,TRBV3-1,.,14
TGCGCCAGCAGCTTGGGACTAGCTGGGCCCTACGAGCAGTTCTTC,CASSLGLAGPYEQFF,TRBJ2-1,TRBD2,TRBV5-1,.,15
TGTGCCAGCAGTAAGACTAGCGGGAGGGCCGGAGAGACCCAGTACTTC,CASSKTSGRAGETQYF,TRBJ2-5,TRBD2,TRBV6-2/TRBV6-3,.,16
TGCGCCAGTCATGGGCCCACCGGGGAGCTGTTTTTT,CASHGPTGELFF,TRBJ2-2,.,TRBV5-1,.,12
TGTGCCAGCAGTGTGCTAGCGACAGGCGAGCAGTACTTC,CASSVLATGEQYF,TRBJ2-7,.,TRBV25-1,.,13
TGTGCCAGCAGCCACTCAGGTGGGAAGACCAAAAACATTCAGTACTTC,CASSHSGGKTKNIQYF,TRBJ2-4,.,TRBV11-2,.,16
TGTGCCAGCAGTCTCTCGGACAGGGGGGATGGGACCCAGTACTTC,CASSLSDRGDGTQYF,TRBJ2-5,TRBD1,TRBV12-3/TRBV12-4,.,15
TGTGCCAGCAGCTTCCGCGGACAGGGAGGTGAAGCTTTCTTT,CASSFRGQGGEAFF,TRBJ1-1,TRBD1,TRBV7-6,.,14
TGTGCCAGTAGATCCAGGCGAAATGAGCAGTTCTTC,CASRSRRNEQFF,TRBJ2-1,.,TRBV19,.,12
TGCAGTGCTAGAGTCGGGCCTAACTATGGCTACACCTTC,CSARVGPNYGYTF,TRBJ1-2,.,TRBV20-1,.,13
TGTGCCGGCATTGGGGCCAACGTCCTGACTTTC,CAGIGANVLTF,TRBJ2-6,.,TRBV25-1,.,11
TGTGCCAGCAGCCCCCAGGATAGGAGCGGGAGGGAGGACTACGAGCAGTACTTC,CASSPQDRSGREDYEQYF,TRBJ2-7,TRBD2,TRBV7-2,.,18
TGTGCCAGCAGCCCTAGCGGCCAGGGCGTCGGAATAGCCAAAAACATTCAGTACTTC,CASSPSGQGVGIAKNIQYF,TRBJ2-4,TRBD2,TRBV7-9,few,19
TGTGCCAGCAGCTTAGATTTAGTCAATGAGCAGTTCTTC,CASSLDLVNEQFF,TRBJ2-1,.,TRBV7-2,few,13
TGTGCCAGCAGTACCAATCGGAGGGGCGCGGGATACGAGCAGTACTTC,CASSTNRRGAGYEQYF,TRBJ2-7,.,TRBV6-2/TRBV6-3,.,16
TGTGCCTGGAGTGTAACTGTACAAGAGACCCAGTACTTC,CAWSVTVQETQYF,TRBJ2-5,.,TRBV30,few,13
TGTGCCAGCAGCTTAGTCCCGTGGAGGGCTTCTGGGGCCAACGTCCTGACTTTC,CASSLVPWRASGANVLTF,TRBJ2-6,.,TRBV7-6,.,18
TGTGCCAGCAAAACTACAGGGGCGGCGGACTATGGCTACACCTTC,CASKTTGAADYGYTF,TRBJ1-2,TRBD1,TRBV5-5,.,15
TGTGCCTGGAGGACATGGAATGAGCAGTTCTTC,CAWRTWNEQFF,TRBJ2-1,.,TRBV30,once,11
TGCGCCAGCAGTGACTACACCGGGGAGCTGTTTTTT,CASSDYTGELFF,TRBJ2-2,.,TRBV10-1,.,12
TGTGCCAGCAGCTTAGAGAGCAATCAGCCCCAGCATTTT,CASSLESNQPQHF,TRBJ1-5,.,TRBV7-9,many,13
TGTGCCAGCAGCTTAGTGTTAGCCGAGCAGTACTTC,CASSLVLAEQYF,TRBJ2-7,.,TRBV7-2,once,12
TGTGCCAGCAGCTTAGGTGCGGCGGGAGTCTACGAGCAGTACTTC,CASSLGAAGVYEQYF,TRBJ2-7,TRBD2,TRBV7-2,few,15
TGTGCCAGCAGCCCCCTCGTGCGGGTCGGCACAGATACGCAGTATTTT,CASSPLVRVGTDTQYF,TRBJ2-3,.,TRBV7-2,.,16
TGTGCCAGCAAACCTACAGGGAACTATGGCTACACCTTC,CASKPTGNYGYTF,TRBJ1-2,.,TRBV6-1,few,13
TGCGCCAGCAGCAACAGAGGTGGGTACAATGAGCAGTTCTTC,CASSNRGGYNEQFF,TRBJ2-1,.,TRBV5-6,.,14
TGCGCCAGCAGCCAAGAGGTAGCGTGGTCCTACAATGAGCAGTTCTTC,CASSQEVAWSYNEQFF,TRBJ2-1,.,TRBV4-3,.,16
TGTGCCAGCAGCCCGACAGGTGTGAGCGAGCAGTACTTC,CASSPTGVSEQYF,TRBJ2-7,.,TRBV7-9,once,13